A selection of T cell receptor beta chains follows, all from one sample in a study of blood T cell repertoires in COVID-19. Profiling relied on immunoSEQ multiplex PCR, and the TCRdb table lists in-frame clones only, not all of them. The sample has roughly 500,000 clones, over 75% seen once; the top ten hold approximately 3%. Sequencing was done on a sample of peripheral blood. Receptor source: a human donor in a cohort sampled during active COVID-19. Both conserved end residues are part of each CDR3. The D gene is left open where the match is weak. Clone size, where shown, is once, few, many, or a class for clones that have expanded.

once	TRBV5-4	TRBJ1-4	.	TGTGCCAGCAGCTCCGGGACATCTAATGAAAAACTGTTTTTT	CASSSGTSNEKLFF
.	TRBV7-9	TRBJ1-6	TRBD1	TGTGCCAGCAGCTTATGGGACAGGAATAATTCACCCCTCCACTTT	CASSLWDRNNSPLHF
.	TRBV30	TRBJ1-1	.	TGTGCCTGGAGTGTCGTGACAGCGAACACTGAAGCTTTCTTT	CAWSVVTANTEAFF
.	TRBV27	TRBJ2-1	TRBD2	TGTGCCAGCAGTTTCCACCGACTAGCGGGAGGGTACAATGAGCAGTTCTTC	CASSFHRLAGGYNEQFF
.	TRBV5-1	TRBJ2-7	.	TGCGCCAGCAGCTCGGGCGAGGAGGGGTTCTACGAGCAGTACTTC	CASSSGEEGFYEQYF
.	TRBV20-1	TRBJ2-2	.	TGCAGTGCTAGTGTCCCGCTAGGCACCGGGGAGCTGTTTTTT	CSASVPLGTGELFF
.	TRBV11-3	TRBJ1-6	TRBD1	TGTGCCAGCAGCTTTGGACAGGATAATTCACCCCTCCACTTT	CASSFGQDNSPLHF
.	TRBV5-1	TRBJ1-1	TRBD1	TGCGCCAGCAGCTCTATGACAGGGGTGAACACTGAAGCTTTCTTT	CASSSMTGVNTEAFF
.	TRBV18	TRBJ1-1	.	TGTGCCAGCTCACCACGAAGTCTCGGACAGTTGAACACTGAAGCTTTCTTT	CASSPRSLGQLNTEAFF
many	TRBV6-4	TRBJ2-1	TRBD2	TGTGCCAGCACGAGGCCTAGCGGAGCCTACAATGAGCAGTTCTTC	CASTRPSGAYNEQFF
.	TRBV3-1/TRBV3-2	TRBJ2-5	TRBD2	TGTGCCAGCAGCCAAATAGCGGGAGGTCGGCAAGAGACCCAGTACTTC	CASSQIAGGRQETQYF
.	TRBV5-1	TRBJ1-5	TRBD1	TGCGCCAGCAGCTTGAACCAGGGGGCCCAGCCCCAGCATTTT	CASSLNQGAQPQHF
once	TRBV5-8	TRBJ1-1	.	TGTGCCAGCAGCTTGTTATCCAGGGGTACTGAAGCTTTCTTT	CASSLLSRGTEAFF
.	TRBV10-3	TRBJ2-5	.	TGTGCCATCAGTGAGTCGATCGAGGGATCTGAGACCCAGTACTTC	CAISESIEGSETQYF
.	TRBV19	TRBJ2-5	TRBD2	TGTGCCAGTAGCCTAGGACTAGCGGGGGAGACCCAGTACTTC	CASSLGLAGETQYF
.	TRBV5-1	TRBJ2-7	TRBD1	TGCGCCAGCAGCCTAACGGGACAGCCCACTATTTTCTACGAGCAGTACTTC	CASSLTGQPTIFYEQYF
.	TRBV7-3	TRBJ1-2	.	TGTGCCAGCAGCTCCGGAGTCCCGGAGGATGGCTACACCTTC	CASSSGVPEDGYTF
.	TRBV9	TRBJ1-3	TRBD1	TGTGCCAGCAGCGGGGGACAGGCTTACCGAGGAAACACCATATATTTT	CASSGGQAYRGNTIYF
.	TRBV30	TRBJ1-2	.	TGTGCCTGGACCCTAATGGGGGCAGAGATCTATGGCTACACCTTC	CAWTLMGAEIYGYTF
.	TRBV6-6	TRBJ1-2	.	TGTGCCAGCAGTTACTCCCCAGTAACAGGTGCTGGCTACACCTTC	CASSYSPVTGAGYTF
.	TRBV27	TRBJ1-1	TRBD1	TGTGCCAGCAGCTACCACCCGGGACAGGGGGCTGACACTGAAGCTTTCTTT	CASSYHPGQGADTEAFF
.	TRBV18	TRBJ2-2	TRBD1	TGTGCCAGCTCACCACCAAACAGGGGGCCTTCGAACACCGGGGAGCTGTTTTTT	CASSPPNRGPSNTGELFF
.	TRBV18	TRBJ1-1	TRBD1	TGTGCCAGCTCGCTGGGACAGACGAACACTGAAGCTTTCTTT	CASSLGQTNTEAFF
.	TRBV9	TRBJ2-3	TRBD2	TGTGCCAGCAGCGTAGGTAGTAGCGGGAGGACGATGCACTATTTT	CASSVGSSGRTMHYF
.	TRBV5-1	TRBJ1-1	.	TGCGCCAGCAGCTTGAATAAGAACACTGAAGCTTTCTTT	CASSLNKNTEAFF
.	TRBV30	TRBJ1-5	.	TGTGCCTGGAGTGACGGTATTCAGCCCCAGCATTTT	CAWSDGIQPQHF
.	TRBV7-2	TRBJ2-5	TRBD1	TGTGCCAGCAGCTTAGGGACAGGGAGACAGACCCAGTACTTC	CASSLGTGRQTQYF
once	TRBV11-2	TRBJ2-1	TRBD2	TGTGCCAGCAGCTACAGAGTAGCGGGAGACAATGAGCAGTTCTTC	CASSYRVAGDNEQFF
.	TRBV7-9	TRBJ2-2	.	TGTGCCAGCAGCCTCACGGGTGGCACCGGGGAGCTGTTTTTT	CASSLTGGTGELFF
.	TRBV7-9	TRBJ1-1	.	TGTGCCAGCACCTTTCAGGCGTCGAACACTGAAGCTTTCTTT	CASTFQASNTEAFF
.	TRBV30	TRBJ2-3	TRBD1	TGTGCCTGGAGTAATGGCCAGGGGGCCACAGATACGCAGTATTTT	CAWSNGQGATDTQYF
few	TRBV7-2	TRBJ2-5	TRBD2	TGTGCCAGCAGCCAAGCCGGGACTAGTATGGAGACCCAGTACTTC	CASSQAGTSMETQYF
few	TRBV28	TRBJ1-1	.	TGTGCCAGCAGTTTGCGGGGGTCCTTGAACACTGAAGCTTTCTTT	CASSLRGSLNTEAFF
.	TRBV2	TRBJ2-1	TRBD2	TGTGCCAGCAGTGCCCGAGGGGTGAGCGGGAGTCGGTACAATGAGCAGTTCTTC	CASSARGVSGSRYNEQFF
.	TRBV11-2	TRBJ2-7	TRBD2	TGTGCCAGCACCCCCCGGGACTATCGTCAGGGCGAGCAGTACTTC	CASTPRDYRQGEQYF
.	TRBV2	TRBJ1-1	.	TGTGCCAGCAGGCTCGTTGGAGGGACTAACACTGAAGCTTTCTTT	CASRLVGGTNTEAFF
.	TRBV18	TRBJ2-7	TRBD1	TGTGCCAGCTCACGGGGGACAGGGATTGGATACGAGCAGTACTTC	CASSRGTGIGYEQYF
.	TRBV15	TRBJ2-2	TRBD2	TGTGCCACCCGGCGGGAGCCGAACACCGGGGAGCTGTTTTTT	CATRREPNTGELFF
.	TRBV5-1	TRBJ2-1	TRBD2	TGCGCCAGCAGCTTGGGACTAGCGGGAGTTAGGAATGAGCAGTTCTTC	CASSLGLAGVRNEQFF
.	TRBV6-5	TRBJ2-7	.	TGTGCCAGCAGTTTCGACAGGAGAGAGCAGTACTTC	CASSFDRREQYF
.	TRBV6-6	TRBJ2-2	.	TGTGCCAGCAGTTACTCGAACCGGGACACCGGGGAGCTGTTTTTT	CASSYSNRDTGELFF
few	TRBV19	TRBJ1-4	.	TGTGCCAGTAGGAACACAGGTTCGGAAAAACTGTTTTTT	CASRNTGSEKLFF
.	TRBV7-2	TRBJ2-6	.	TGTGCCAGCAGCTTACCCGGTCGCTCTGGGGCCAACGTCCTGACTTTC	CASSLPGRSGANVLTF
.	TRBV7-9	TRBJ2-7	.	TGTGCCAGCAGCCTCGACCGGGACACCTTGGGAGAGCAGTACTTC	CASSLDRDTLGEQYF